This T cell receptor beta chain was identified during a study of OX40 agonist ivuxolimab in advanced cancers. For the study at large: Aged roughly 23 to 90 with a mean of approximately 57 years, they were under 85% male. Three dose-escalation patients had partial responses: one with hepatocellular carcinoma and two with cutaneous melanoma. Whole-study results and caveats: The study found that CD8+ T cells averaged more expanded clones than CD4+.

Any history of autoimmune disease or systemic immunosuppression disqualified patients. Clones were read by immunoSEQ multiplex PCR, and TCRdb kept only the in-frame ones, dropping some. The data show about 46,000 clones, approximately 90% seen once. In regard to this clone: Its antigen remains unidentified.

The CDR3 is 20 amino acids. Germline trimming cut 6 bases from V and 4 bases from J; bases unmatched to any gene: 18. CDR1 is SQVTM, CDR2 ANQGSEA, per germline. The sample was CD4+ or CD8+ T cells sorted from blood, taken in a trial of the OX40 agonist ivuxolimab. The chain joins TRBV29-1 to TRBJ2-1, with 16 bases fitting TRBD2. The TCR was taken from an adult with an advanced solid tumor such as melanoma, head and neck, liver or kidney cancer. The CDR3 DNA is TGCAGCGTCGCACCTCCGGGACTAGCGGGGGGGCTTGGCCCTTACAATGAGCAGTTCTTC. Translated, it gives CSVAPPGLAGGLGPYNEQFF.